The 5 T cell receptor beta chains presented below share a single source sample, sequenced in a study of blood T cell repertoires in COVID-19. The data were produced by immunoSEQ multiplex PCR, yet TCRdb's version contains in-frame clones alone and is incomplete. There are over 150,000 clones in the sample; around 86% occur only once, and approximately 0.62% lies in the top ten. Sequenced sample: peripheral blood. The source is a man aged 55-75 years with COVID-19, enrolled during active disease.

This clone was counted a single time. The chain recombines TRBV5-4 with TRBJ1-2; 7 nucleotides match TRBD1. V lost 4 bases and J lost 4; bases outside the gene matches: 7. CDR1 is SGHNT and CDR2 is YYREEE in the germline V gene (reference sequence). CDR3 length: 14 amino acids. The CDR3 bases are TGTGCCAGCAGCCGACAGGGTTTGAGCTATGGCTACACCTTC. It is translated as CASSRQGLSYGYTF.

The chain is built from TRBV4-2 and TRBJ1-2; no clear D gene. Germline V gene sequence: CDR1 LGHNA, CDR2 YNFKEQ. Deletions cut 1 base from V and 4 bases from J, with 10 bases between. This CDR3 region has 14 residues. This CDR3 reads CASSQGLEGYGYTF. The CDR3 DNA sequence: TGTGCCAGCAGCCAAGGTCTCGAGGGCTATGGCTACACCTTC.

This rearrangement joins TRBV10-2 to TRBJ1-2, with D tentatively TRBD1 (6 bases). Trimming left V 3 bases short and J 3 bases short, with 14 bases between. Germline lookup yields CDR1 WSHSY and CDR2 SAAADI. The CDR3 is 15 residues long. The CDR3 sequence: CASSDFPSGDYGYTF. DNA for the CDR3: TGCGCCAGCAGTGATTTTCCCTCAGGGGACTATGGCTACACCTTC.

V gene TRBV7-8 combines with J gene TRBJ1-2, with TRBD1 as a possible D gene (6 bases). This CDR3 is 12 amino acids long. V was cut by 5 bases and J by 9 bases, with 13 bases left in between. CDR1 and CDR2 from the germline V gene are SGHVS and FQNEAQ. CDR3 in amino acids: CASSPQGNRYTF. CDR3 DNA sequence: TGTGCCAGCAGCCCCCAGGGGAATCGCTACACCTTC.

This sequence joins TRBV6-5 and TRBJ2-7; weak D call: TRBD2 (5 bases). CDR3 length: 15 amino acids. Trimming took off 2 bases at V and 4 bases at J, with 15 bases between the two ends. CDR1 is MNHEY, CDR2 SVGAGI, per germline. The CDR3 loop reads CASSYRKTGKYEQYF. The CDR3 region has the DNA TGTGCCAGCAGTTACCGAAAAACGGGGAAGTACGAGCAGTACTTC.